This T cell receptor beta chain emerged from a study of cytomegalovirus exposure and HLA in healthy donors. On this clone itself: Its target is unknown.

Study-wide findings and caveats: Researchers catalogued approximately 170 TCR beta chains as cytomegalovirus-associated. V segments that were indistinguishable, TRBV6-2 and TRBV6-3 among them, were omitted from analysis.

PCR used 60 Vbeta primers and 13 Jbeta primers. Assay used: immunoSEQ multiplex PCR; TCRdb lists only in-frame clones, some missing. The sample has around 50,000 clones, about 80% seen once. Trimming removed 7 bases from V and 7 bases from J; junction bases left unmatched: 11. The V gene's germline CDR1 is LNHDA and CDR2 SQIVND (reference sequence). The CDR3 runs 14 residues. What was sequenced was PBMCs. The clonotype was recovered from a man aged 50-59 years in good health and CMV-seronegative. The chain is built from TRBV19 and TRBJ2-5; the match to TRBD2 covers 8 bases. Here the CDR3 DNA reads TGTGCCAGTACGACTAGCGTCCTTCGGGGGACCCAGTACTTC. Protein: CASTTSVLRGTQYF.